Below, 16 T cell receptor beta chains from the same sample are listed, as sequenced in a study of blood T cell repertoires in COVID-19. Profiling relied on immunoSEQ multiplex PCR, and the TCRdb table lists in-frame clones only, not all of them. The sample holds under 95,000 clones, approximately 85% seen once. Input material: peripheral blood. The receptors were gathered from a man between 50 and 59 years old with COVID-19, enrolled during active disease.

The DNA of the CDR3 is TGTGCCAGCAGTTCAACAAACAGGGAGGGTTGGGGCTACACCTTC. It codes for CASSSTNREGWGYTF. The genes are TRBV28 and TRBJ1-2, with D perhaps matching TRBD1 (6 bases). The CDR3 length is 15 residues. V lost 4 bases to trimming and J lost 8 bases, with 20 bases between them. Germline CDR1 is MDHEN and CDR2 is SYDVKM.

The J gene is TRBJ1-5, the V gene TRBV18; no reliable D call. Between the trimmed V and J ends, which lost 2 bases and 0 bases, there was a span of 8 bases. Per germline, CDR1 KGHSH and CDR2 LQKENI. The CDR3 extends over 15 amino acids. The CDR3 DNA sequence: TGTGCCAGCTCACCAGGAGTCCTTAGCAATCAGCCCCAGCATTTT. This translates into CASSPGVLSNQPQHF.

The chain combines TRBV4-1 with TRBJ2-3, with 9 positions matching TRBD1. Germline V gene lookup returns CDR1 MGHRA and CDR2 YSYEKL. CDR3 size: 17 residues. The V gene end was trimmed by 3 bases and the J gene end by 8 bases; junction bases not matched to a gene: 15. CDR3 protein: CASSQGVGGQGFLTQYF. CDR3 sequence (DNA): TGCGCCAGCAGCCAGGGGGTAGGGGGACAGGGCTTTCTTACGCAGTATTTT.

V gene TRBV2 combines with J gene TRBJ2-5; D may be TRBD1 (6 bases). CDR1 and CDR2 (germline): SNHLY, FYNNEI. V was pared by 0 bases and J by 5 bases, with 13 bases between. The CDR3 spans 15 residues. CDR3 in DNA: TGTGCCAGCAGTGAAGCGCTCTCAAGGGGGGAGACCCAGTACTTC. Protein product: CASSEALSRGETQYF.

The chain is built from TRBV5-5 and TRBJ2-7, with 8 bases lining up with TRBD2. The CDR3 length is 15 residues. The V and J ends lost 1 base and 4 bases, in that order; junction bases with no gene match: 7. Germline CDR1 SGHKS, CDR2 YYEKEE (reference sequence). CDR3 coding DNA: TGTGCCAGCAGCTTGAGAGCGGGAGATTCTTACGAGCAGTACTTC. Amino acid sequence: CASSLRAGDSYEQYF. Full variable domain (remainder filled in from reference TRBV5-5 and TRBJ2-7): DAGVTQSPTHLIKTRGQQVTLRCSPISGHKSVSWYQQVLGQGPQFIFQYYEKEERGRGNFPDRFSARQFPNYSSELNVNALLLGDSALYLCASSLRAGDSYEQYFGPGTRLTVT.

The chain recombines TRBV20-1 with TRBJ2-1; 10 nucleotides agree with TRBD2. This CDR3 comprises 17 residues. The V segment lost 3 bases and the J segment 5 bases; nucleotides outside the gene matches: 13. Germline CDR1 is DFQATT and CDR2 is SNEGSKA (reference sequence). The DNA of the CDR3 is TGCAGTGCTAGTGAAGCGGGAGGGTCCCCGGGCGACAATGAGCAGTTCTTC. Translated, it gives CSASEAGGSPGDNEQFF.

The V call is TRBV18, the J call TRBJ2-5, with a possible D match to TRBD1 (6 bases). V was pared by 3 bases and J by 7 bases, with 15 bases between. Germline assignment: CDR1 KGHSH and CDR2 LQKENI. This CDR3 contains 14 residues. The CDR3 loop is CASSPRQDVWTQYF. The CDR3 coding sequence is TGTGCCAGCTCACCCCGACAGGACGTTTGGACCCAGTACTTC. The full variable domain, its missing parts supplied by reference TRBV18 and TRBJ2-5, is NAGVMQNPRHLVRRRGQEARLRCSPMKGHSHVYWYRQLPEEGLKFMVYLQKENIIDESGMPKERFSAEFPKEGPSILRIQQVVRGDSAAYFCASSPRQDVWTQYFGPGTRLLVL.

V gene TRBV5-1 combines with J gene TRBJ1-4, with D perhaps TRBD1 (5 bases). With 1 base removed from V and 11 bases from J, the gap between germline ends came to 9 bases. Germline V gene data show CDR1 as SGHRS and CDR2 as YFSETQ. CDR3 length: 12 residues. The CDR3 region has the DNA TGCGCCAGCAGCTTGCAGGGCGAGAAACTGTTTTTT. As protein: CASSLQGEKLFF. Looking up the rest from reference TRBV5-1 and TRBJ1-4 gives the full variable domain: KAGVTQTPRYLIKTRGQQVTLSCSPISGHRSVSWYQQTPGQGLQFLFEYFSETQRNKGNFPGRFSGRQFSNSRSEMNVSTLELGDSALYLCASSLQGEKLFFGSGTQLSVL.

This clone was seen a single time. This sequence joins TRBV5-1 and TRBJ2-1; 11 nucleotides agree with TRBD2. Germline-derived CDR1 and CDR2 are SGHRS and YFSETQ. Losses at the gene ends were 3 bases for V and 8 bases for J; bases not matched to a gene: 7. This CDR3 comprises 15 residues. The CDR3 sequence: CASSWLAGGGDEQFF. The CDR3 DNA is TGCGCCAGCAGCTGGCTAGCGGGAGGTGGGGATGAGCAGTTCTTC.

The chain links TRBV7-9 to TRBJ1-5; D is unclear. Germline lookup yields CDR1 SEHNR and CDR2 FQNEAQ (reference sequence). V lost 6 bases, J lost 5 bases, and 14 bases lay in between. The CDR3 has 14 amino acids. The CDR3, as DNA: TGTGCCAGCAGTGGAGAGGTAGGCGATCAGCCCCAGCATTTT. Its translation: CASSGEVGDQPQHF.

The sample holds a few counts of this clone. The chain is built from TRBV28 and TRBJ1-6; TRBD1 matches 7 bases. V was clipped by 8 bases and J by 4 bases; unmatched bases: 8. Germline CDR1 and CDR2: MDHEN and SYDVKM. The CDR3 has 15 residues. The chain's CDR3 is CASRVAGQYNSPLHF. CDR3 DNA sequence: TGTGCCAGCCGTGTAGCGGGACAGTATAATTCACCCCTCCACTTT. The full variable domain, with the rest looked up from reference TRBV28 and TRBJ1-6, is DVKVTQSSRYLVKRTGEKVFLECVQDMDHENMFWYRQDPGLGLRLIYFSYDVKMKEKGDIPEGYSVSREKKERFSLILESASTNQTSMYLCASRVAGQYNSPLHFGNGTRLTVT.

V is TRBV7-2 and J is TRBJ2-1; 10 nucleotides match TRBD2. J was trimmed by 6 bases and V by 1 base; bases with no gene match: 12. Germline V gene lookup returns CDR1 SGHTA and CDR2 FQGNSA. The CDR3 spans 18 residues. The CDR3 spells CASSLVAGTSVAPNEQFF. The CDR3 coding sequence is TGTGCCAGCAGCTTAGTGGCCGGGACTAGCGTAGCCCCCAATGAGCAGTTCTTC.

This clone came up a few times. This rearrangement joins TRBV7-8 to TRBJ2-1; 12 bases are shared with TRBD1. The germline V gene has CDR1 SGHVS and CDR2 FQNEAQ. The V gene end was trimmed by 4 bases and the J gene end by 8 bases; junction bases not matched to a gene: 3. CDR3 size: 14 residues. CDR3 sequence: CASSSGQGAYEQFF. CDR3 DNA: TGTGCCAGCAGCTCGGGACAGGGGGCCTATGAGCAGTTCTTC.

The V call is TRBV6-1, the J call TRBJ2-3, with D possibly being TRBD2 (6 bases). This CDR3 has 17 residues. Germline V gene lookup returns CDR1 MNHNS and CDR2 SASEGT. V was trimmed by 4 bases and J by 1 base, leaving 18 bases between them. CDR3 amino acids: CASSASGSGFRTDTQYF. The CDR3 coding sequence is TGTGCCAGCAGTGCCAGCGGTAGCGGCTTCCGCACAGATACGCAGTATTTT.

This sequence joins TRBV30 and TRBJ2-7; weak D call: TRBD2 (5 bases). This CDR3 contains 14 residues. Germline CDR1 is GTSNPN and CDR2 is SVGIG (reference sequence). V was pared by 0 bases and J by 8 bases, with 17 bases between. Here the CDR3 DNA reads TGTGCCTGGAGTGTACTCAGACGGGGTCTCCAGCAGTACTTC. It is translated as CAWSVLRRGLQQYF.

This clone was seen just once. The chain uses TRBV7-2 and TRBJ1-3; D is unresolved. Trimming pared 4 bases from V and 3 bases from J, leaving 4 bases between. The CDR3 totals 12 residues. Germline values: CDR1 SGHTA, CDR2 FQGNSA. For the CDR3, the DNA is TGTGCCAGCAGCTCTGTTGGAAACACCATATATTTT. It specifies CASSSVGNTIYF. The full variable domain, in which reference TRBV7-2 and TRBJ1-3 provide the parts outside the CDR3, is GAGVSQSPSNKVTEKGKDVELRCDPISGHTALYWYRQSLGQGLEFLIYFQGNSAPDKSGLPSDRFSAERTGGSVSTLTIQRTQQEDSAVYLCASSSVGNTIYFGEGSWLTVV.